This T cell receptor beta chain was documented in a study of Ad26.COV2.S vaccination and SARS-CoV-2 variants. V lost 1 base to trimming and J lost 7 bases, with 7 bases between them. The CDR3 is made up of 12 amino acids. Per the germline V gene, CDR1 is LNHDA and CDR2 is SQIVND (reference sequence). Treatment meaning: 15 to 20 received Ad26.COV2.S at low or high dose, single or two shots; about 5 received placebo; per-sample allocation not given. Day 63 following the first vaccine or placebo injection was when the samples were taken. The protocol was immunoSEQ multiplex PCR, while the TCRdb copy is restricted to in-frame clones and leaves out a portion. Altogether around 300,000 clones are present, 80% to 90% being singletons, with the ten largest covering 9.5% to 12%.

The sequence came from a person aged 18-60 years who received the Ad26.COV2.S COVID-19 vaccine or a placebo. V and J are TRBV19 and TRBJ1-1, with unresolved D. Sequencing used peripheral blood, obtained in a trial of Ad26.COV2.S vaccine versus placebo. CDR3 region: CASSIGRSEAFF. In DNA form, the CDR3 reads TGTGCCAGTAGTATAGGGAGGAGTGAAGCTTTCTTT.